Following are 5 T cell receptor beta chains from one sample sequenced in a study of T-cell memory formation after mild COVID-19. TCRdb independently ran MiXCR on the 5' RACE reads; one entry per CDR3 protein. The table has about 290,000 distinct CDR3 sequences, around 15% seen once. Source material: PBMCs or a T cell subset sorted from them (not recorded which). The receptors originated from a man in his late teens or twenties who had mild COVID-19 (a few samples of this study predate the infection). Cell type and time point are not known.

This clonotype was seen a handful of times. The chain has TRBV19 and TRBJ2-2, with D tentatively TRBD2 (5 bases). The V gene's germline CDR1 is LNHDA and CDR2 SQIVND (reference sequence). The ends were cut back, 7 bases at V and 4 bases at J, with 7 bases in the middle. The CDR3 spans 12 residues. The chain's CDR3 is CASNRGTGELFF. The CDR3 coding sequence is TGTGCCAGTAACCGGGGCACCGGGGAGCTGTTTTTT.

The chain joins TRBV10-3 to TRBJ1-2, with D perhaps TRBD1 (5 bases). Per germline, CDR1 ENHRY and CDR2 SYGVKD. There are 16 residues in the CDR3. V lost 0 bases and J lost 8, with 19 bases in between. CDR3 sequence (DNA): TGTGCCATCAGTGAGTCGATAGGGCCAGGGCGACAGGGCTACACCTTC. Protein sequence: CAISESIGPGRQGYTF.

This chain joins TRBV7-2 and TRBJ2-7; no firm D call. V was pared by 5 bases and J by 3 bases, with 5 bases between. Germline CDR1 reads SGHTA; CDR2 reads FQGNSA. This CDR3 region has 11 residues. Here the CDR3 DNA reads TGTGCCAGCAGCCCTCACTACGAGCAGTACTTC. It codes for CASSPHYEQYF.

This clonotype was observed a few times. The V and J genes are TRBV6-4 and TRBJ2-3; no firm D call. Per germline, CDR1 MRHNA and CDR2 SNTAGT. This CDR3 contains 13 residues. Deletions cut 6 bases from V and 4 bases from J, with 11 bases between. The CDR3 DNA follows: TGTGCCAGCAGCGAAGATGGCGCAGATACGCAGTATTTT. This translates into CASSEDGADTQYF.

This clonotype was detected a few times. The chain links TRBV12-3 or TRBV12-4 to TRBJ1-2; possible D gene TRBD1, 6 bases. This CDR3 comprises 13 residues. The germline V and J ends were trimmed by 6 bases and 4 bases, with 12 bases remaining between them. CDR3 residues: CASRDTGSYGYTF. The CDR3 DNA reads TGTGCCAGCAGAGACACAGGGTCCTATGGCTACACCTTC.